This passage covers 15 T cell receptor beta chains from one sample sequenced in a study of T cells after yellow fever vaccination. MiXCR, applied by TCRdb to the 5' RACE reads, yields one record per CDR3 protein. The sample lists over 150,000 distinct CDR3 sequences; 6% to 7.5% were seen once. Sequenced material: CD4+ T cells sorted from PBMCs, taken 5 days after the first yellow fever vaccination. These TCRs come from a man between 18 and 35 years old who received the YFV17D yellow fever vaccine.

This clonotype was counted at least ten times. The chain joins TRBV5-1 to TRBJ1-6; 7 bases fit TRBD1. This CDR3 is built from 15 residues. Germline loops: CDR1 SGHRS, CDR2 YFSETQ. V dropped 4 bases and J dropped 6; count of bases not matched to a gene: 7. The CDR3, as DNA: TGCGCCAGCAGCACCAAACAGGGGATTAATTCACCCCTCCACTTT. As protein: CASSTKQGINSPLHF.

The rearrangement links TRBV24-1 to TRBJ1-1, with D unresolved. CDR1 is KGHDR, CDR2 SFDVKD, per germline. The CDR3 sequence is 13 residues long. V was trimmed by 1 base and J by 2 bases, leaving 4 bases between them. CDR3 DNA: TGTGCCACCAGTGATTTTTCCAACACTGAAGCTTTCTTT. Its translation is CATSDFSNTEAFF.

Here the CDR3 reads CASSLLSTLYEQYF. CDR3 bases: TGTGCCAGCAGCCTTCTTTCAACCCTCTACGAGCAGTACTTC. The V call is TRBV7-2, the J call TRBJ2-7, with D hard to call. The CDR3 is made up of 14 amino acids. Germline V CDR1 and CDR2: SGHTA, FQGNSA. Trimming removed 5 bases from V and 3 bases from J, with 14 bases in between. Supplemented by reference TRBV7-2 and TRBJ2-7, the full variable domain reads GAGVSQSPSNKVTEKGKDVELRCDPISGHTALYWYRQSLGQGLEFLIYFQGNSAPDKSGLPSDRFSAERTGGSVSTLTIQRTQQEDSAVYLCASSLLSTLYEQYFGPGTRLTVT.

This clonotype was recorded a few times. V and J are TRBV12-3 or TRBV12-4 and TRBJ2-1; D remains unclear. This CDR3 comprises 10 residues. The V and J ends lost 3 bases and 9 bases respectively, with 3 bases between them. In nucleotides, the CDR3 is TGTGCCAGCAGTTTTGGTGAGCAGTTCTTC. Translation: CASSFGEQFF.

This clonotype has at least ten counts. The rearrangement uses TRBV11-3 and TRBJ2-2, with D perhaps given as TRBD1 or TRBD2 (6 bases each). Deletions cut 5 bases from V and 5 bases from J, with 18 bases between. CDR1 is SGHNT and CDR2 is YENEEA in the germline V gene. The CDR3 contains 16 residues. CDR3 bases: TGTGCCAGCAGCGGTACTACGAGAGGGGGGACCGGGGAGCTGTTTTTT. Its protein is CASSGTTRGGTGELFF.

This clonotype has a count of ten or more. The CDR3 protein is CASRFTLAYEQYV. In DNA, the CDR3 is TGTGCCAGCAGATTCACATTGGCCTACGAGCAGTACGTC. The rearrangement uses TRBV5-4 and TRBJ2-7; D gene uncertain. V lost 5 bases and J 2 bases, leaving 11 bases between the germline ends. The CDR3 contains 13 residues. The germline V gene encodes CDR1 SGHNT and CDR2 YYREEE (reference sequence).

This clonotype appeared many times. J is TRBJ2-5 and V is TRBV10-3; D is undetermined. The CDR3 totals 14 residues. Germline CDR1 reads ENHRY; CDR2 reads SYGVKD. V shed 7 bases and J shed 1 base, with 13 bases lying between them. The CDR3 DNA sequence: TGTGCCATCAAGGAGCGCTCCGCCCAAGAGACCCAGTACTTC. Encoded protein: CAIKERSAQETQYF.

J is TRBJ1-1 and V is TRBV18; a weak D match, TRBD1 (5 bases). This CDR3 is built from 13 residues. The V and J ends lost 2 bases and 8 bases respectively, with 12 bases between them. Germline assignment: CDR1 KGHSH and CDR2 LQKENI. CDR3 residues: CASSPGSGFEAFF. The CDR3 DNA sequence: TGTGCCAGCTCACCAGGATCAGGGTTCGAAGCTTTCTTT.

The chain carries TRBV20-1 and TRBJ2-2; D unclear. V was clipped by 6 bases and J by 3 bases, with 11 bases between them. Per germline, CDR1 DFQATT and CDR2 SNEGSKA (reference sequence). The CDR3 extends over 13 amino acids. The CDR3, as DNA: TGCAGTGCCCGTCCGCAGGACACCGGGGAGCTGTTTTTT. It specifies CSARPQDTGELFF.

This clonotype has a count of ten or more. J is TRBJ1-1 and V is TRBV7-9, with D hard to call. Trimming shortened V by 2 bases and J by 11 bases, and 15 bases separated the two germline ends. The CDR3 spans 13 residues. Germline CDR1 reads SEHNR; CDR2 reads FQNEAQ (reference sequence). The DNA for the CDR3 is TGTGCCAGCAGCTTAAGAGGCCTTGAGCGGGCTTTCTTT. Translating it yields CASSLRGLERAFF.

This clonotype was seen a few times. In DNA, the CDR3 is TGCAGTGCTAGAGTTCGCTCCACTGAAGCTTTCTTT. Translating gives CSARVRSTEAFF. The chain has TRBV20-1 and TRBJ1-1; D is unresolved. The CDR3 totals 12 residues. V shed 1 base and J shed 4 bases, with 7 bases lying between them. Per germline, CDR1 DFQATT and CDR2 SNEGSKA (reference sequence).

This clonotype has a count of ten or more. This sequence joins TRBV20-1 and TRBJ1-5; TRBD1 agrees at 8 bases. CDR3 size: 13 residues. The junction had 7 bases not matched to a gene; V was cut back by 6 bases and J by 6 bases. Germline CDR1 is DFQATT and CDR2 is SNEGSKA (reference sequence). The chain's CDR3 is CSANRGVGQPQHF. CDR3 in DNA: TGCAGTGCGAACAGGGGGGTCGGTCAGCCCCAGCATTTT.

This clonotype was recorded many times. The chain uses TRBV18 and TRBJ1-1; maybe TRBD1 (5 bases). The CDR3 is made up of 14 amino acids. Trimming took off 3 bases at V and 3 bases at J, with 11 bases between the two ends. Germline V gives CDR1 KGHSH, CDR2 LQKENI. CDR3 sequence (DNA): TGTGCCAGCTCACCCGCGGTGGGGGACACTGAAGCTTTCTTT. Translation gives CASSPAVGDTEAFF.

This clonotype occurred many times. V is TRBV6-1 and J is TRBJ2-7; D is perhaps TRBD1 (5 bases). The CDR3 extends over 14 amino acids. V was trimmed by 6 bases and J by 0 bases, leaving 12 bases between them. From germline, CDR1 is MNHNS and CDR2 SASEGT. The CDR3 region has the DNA TGTGCCAGCAGGGACACCCGGAGCTCCTACGAGCAGTACTTC. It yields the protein CASRDTRSSYEQYF.

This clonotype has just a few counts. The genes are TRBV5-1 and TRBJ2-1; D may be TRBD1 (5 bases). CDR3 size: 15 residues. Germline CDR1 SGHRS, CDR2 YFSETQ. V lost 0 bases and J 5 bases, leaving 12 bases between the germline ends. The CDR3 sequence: CASSLAAGSHNEQFF. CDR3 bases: TGCGCCAGCAGCTTGGCGGCAGGGTCCCACAATGAGCAGTTCTTC.